The 11 T cell receptor beta chains below were found in one sample sequenced in a study of beta chain features in type 1 diabetes. The authors reverse transcribed all of the isolated RNA, so sequencing captured expressed TCRB transcripts. Assay: immunoSEQ multiplex PCR; the TCRdb copy retains only in-frame clones and omits some. This table has 300,000 to 400,000 clones, over 10% appearing once. Sequenced input: naive CD4+ T cells from blood. The receptor source for this set is a man in his late teens or twenties in good health.

This clone has just a few counts. Other DNA sequences in this sample translate to the same CDR3. The V call is TRBV5-1, the J call TRBJ1-1; TRBD1 might be the D (6 bases). CDR1 and CDR2 (germline): SGHRS, YFSETQ. The CDR3 totals 14 residues. V lost 4 bases and J 0 bases, leaving 10 bases between the germline ends. The CDR3 nucleotides are TGCGCCAGCAGCCCAACAGGGATGAACACTGAAGCTTTCTTT. This codes for CASSPTGMNTEAFF.

This clone has a handful of counts. The rearrangement uses TRBV19 and TRBJ2-1; 12 nucleotides align to TRBD2. In germline, CDR1 is LNHDA, CDR2 SQIVND (reference sequence). The V gene end was trimmed by 6 bases and the J gene end by 4 bases; junction bases not matched to a gene: 4. CDR3 length: 15 amino acids. Here the CDR3 DNA reads TGTGCCAGTAGCCGGACTAGCGGGACTTACAATGAGCAGTTCTTC. This translates into CASSRTSGTYNEQFF.

This clone was counted only a few times. The chain combines TRBV18 with TRBJ1-5, with no clear D. The germline V and J ends were trimmed by 4 bases and 7 bases, with 8 bases remaining between them. From germline, CDR1 is KGHSH and CDR2 LQKENI. The CDR3 runs to 12 residues. The CDR3 spells CASSLGEQPQHF. The CDR3 DNA is TGTGCCAGCTCACTAGGAGAGCAGCCCCAGCATTTT.

This rearrangement joins TRBV5-6 to TRBJ1-2; 11 bases align to TRBD1. The V gene end was trimmed by 2 bases and the J gene end by 0 bases; junction bases not matched to a gene: 6. CDR3 length equals 17 residues. Germline loops: CDR1 SGHDT, CDR2 YYEEEE. CDR3 coding DNA: TGTGCCAGCAGCTTCCCCGGACAGGGGGCCGCTAACTATGGCTACACCTTC. It yields the protein CASSFPGQGAANYGYTF.

The count of this clone is one. The chain is built from TRBV6-5 and TRBJ1-5; 7 positions match TRBD1. Trimming cost V 6 bases and J 6 bases; bases outside gene matches: 11. Germline CDR1 MNHEY, CDR2 SVGAGI. The CDR3 runs to 15 residues. The CDR3 DNA is TGTGCCAGCAGCCCCGGACAGGTTTTCGGTCAGCCCCAGCATTTT. Translation gives CASSPGQVFGQPQHF.

The V call is TRBV18, the J call TRBJ2-5; 12 nucleotides match TRBD1. Germline V gene lookup returns CDR1 KGHSH and CDR2 LQKENI. V was pared by 4 bases and J by 5 bases, with 2 bases of the junction left unmatched. The CDR3 runs to 14 residues. The CDR3, as DNA: TGTGCCAGCTCACGGGACAGGGGGCTCGAGACCCAGTACTTC. Translated: CASSRDRGLETQYF.

This clone has a handful of counts. The rearrangement joins TRBV9 to TRBJ1-2; a weak D match, TRBD1 (5 bases). The CDR3 is 13 residues long. V lost 0 bases, J lost 6 bases, and 9 bases lay in between. Germline-derived CDR1 and CDR2 are SGDLS and YYNGEE. The CDR3 spells CASSVVAGNGYTF. DNA of the CDR3: TGTGCCAGCAGCGTAGTGGCAGGGAATGGCTACACCTTC.

The V call is TRBV5-1, the J call TRBJ1-4; 8 nucleotides agree with TRBD1. With 3 bases clipped from V and 7 bases from J, the junction kept 5 bases outside the gene matches. The CDR3 sequence is 14 residues long. The V gene's germline CDR1 is SGHRS and CDR2 YFSETQ. CDR3 nucleotides: TGCGCCAGCAGCTCCGGGACAGGCCTTGAAAAACTGTTTTTT. It is translated as CASSSGTGLEKLFF.

This clone was seen only a few times. The rearrangement joins TRBV28 to TRBJ2-1, with TRBD1 as a possible D gene (5 bases). The CDR3 covers 12 residues. Trimming cost V 4 bases and J 14 bases, with 15 bases left between them. Per the germline V gene, CDR1 is MDHEN and CDR2 is SYDVKM. The DNA for the CDR3 is TGTGCCAGCAGTTACAACCTGCAGGGAAAGTTCTTC. Translating gives CASSYNLQGKFF.

For the CDR3, the DNA is TGTGCCAGCAGTTTAGAGCCTCGGAATCAGCCCCAGCATTTT. It yields the protein CASSLEPRNQPQHF. V usage is TRBV28 and J usage is TRBJ1-5; D unclear. V dropped 2 bases and J dropped 4 bases, with 9 bases sitting between them. Germline CDR1 MDHEN, CDR2 SYDVKM. The CDR3 spans 14 residues.

The rearrangement joins TRBV7-9 to TRBJ2-1, with 8 bases matching TRBD2. Trimming at V came to 0 bases and at J to 9 bases, leaving 7 bases not matched to a gene. Per the germline V gene, CDR1 is SEHNR and CDR2 is FQNEAQ (reference sequence). This CDR3 is built from 15 residues. The CDR3 loop is CASSLAAGVAGEQFF. The CDR3 coding sequence is TGTGCCAGCAGCTTAGCAGCGGGAGTCGCGGGTGAGCAGTTCTTC.